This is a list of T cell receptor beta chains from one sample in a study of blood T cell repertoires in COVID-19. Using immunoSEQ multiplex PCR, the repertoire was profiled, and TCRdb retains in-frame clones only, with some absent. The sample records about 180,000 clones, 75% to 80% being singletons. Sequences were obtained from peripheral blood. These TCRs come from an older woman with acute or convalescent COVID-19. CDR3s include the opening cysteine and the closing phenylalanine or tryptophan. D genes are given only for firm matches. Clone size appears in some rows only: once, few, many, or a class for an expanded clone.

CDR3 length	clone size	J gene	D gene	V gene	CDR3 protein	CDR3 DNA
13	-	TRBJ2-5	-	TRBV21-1	CASSKAGEETQYF	TGTGCCAGCAGCAAAGCCGGGGAAGAGACCCAGTACTTC
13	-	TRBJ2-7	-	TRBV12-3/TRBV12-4	CASSSEGTYEQYF	TGTGCCAGCAGTTCGGAGGGAACCTACGAGCAGTACTTC
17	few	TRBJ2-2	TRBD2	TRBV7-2	CASSLTSGRGGAGELFF	TGTGCCAGCAGCTTGACTAGCGGGAGAGGTGGGGCCGGGGAGCTGTTTTTT
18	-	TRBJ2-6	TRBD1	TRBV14	CASSQGLGQGPGANVLTF	TGTGCCAGCAGCCAAGGATTGGGACAGGGCCCTGGGGCCAACGTCCTGACTTTC
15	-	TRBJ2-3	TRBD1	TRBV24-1	CATRGTGGWTDTQYF	TGTGCCACCAGGGGGACAGGGGGTTGGACAGATACGCAGTATTTT
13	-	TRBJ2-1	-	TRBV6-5	CASNRQQLNEQFF	TGTGCCAGCAACCGACAGCAACTCAATGAGCAGTTCTTC
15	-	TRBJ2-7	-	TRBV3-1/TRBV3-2	CASSLGTRMPYEQYF	TGTGCCAGCAGCCTTGGAACTAGAATGCCCTACGAGCAGTACTTC
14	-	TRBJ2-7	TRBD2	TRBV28	CASTGAGGGYEQYF	TGTGCCAGTACTGGGGCGGGAGGAGGCTACGAGCAGTACTTC
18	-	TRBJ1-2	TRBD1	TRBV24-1	CATSDQRGQGGPSGGYTF	TGTGCCACCAGTGATCAACGGGGACAGGGGGGTCCCTCGGGTGGCTACACCTTC
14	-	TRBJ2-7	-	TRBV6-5	CARTRQFYHYEQYF	TGTGCCAGGACGAGACAGTTCTATCACTACGAGCAGTACTTC
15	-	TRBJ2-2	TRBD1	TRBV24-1	CATSDWDSITGELFF	TGTGCCACCAGTGATTGGGACAGCATTACCGGGGAGCTGTTTTTT
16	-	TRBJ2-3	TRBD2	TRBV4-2	CASSQDGRGGADTQYF	TGTGCCAGCAGCCAAGATGGGCGGGGGGGGGCAGATACGCAGTATTTT
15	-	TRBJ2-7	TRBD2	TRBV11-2	CASSLDHLAAYEQYF	TGTGCCAGCAGCTTAGATCATCTAGCGGCCTACGAGCAGTACTTC
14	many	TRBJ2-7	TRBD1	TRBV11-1	CASSLTGKPYEQYF	TGTGCCAGCAGCTTGACAGGGAAACCCTACGAGCAGTACTTC
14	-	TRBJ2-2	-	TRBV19	CASSIGTYTGELFF	TGTGCCAGTAGTATAGGCACATACACCGGGGAGCTGTTTTTT
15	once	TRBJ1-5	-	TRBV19	CASRVEGGGNQPQHF	TGTGCCAGTAGGGTGGAGGGAGGGGGCAATCAGCCCCAGCATTTT
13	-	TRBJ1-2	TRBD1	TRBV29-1	CSARSGGWSGYTF	TGCAGCGCAAGATCAGGGGGCTGGAGTGGCTACACCTTC
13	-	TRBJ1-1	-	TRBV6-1	CASSDMVSTEAFF	TGTGCCAGCAGTGATATGGTGAGCACTGAAGCTTTCTTT
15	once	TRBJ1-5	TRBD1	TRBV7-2	CASSPGTGPFQPQHF	TGTGCCAGCAGCCCGGGGACAGGGCCGTTTCAGCCCCAGCATTTT
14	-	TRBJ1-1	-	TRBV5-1	CASRSGTLGGEAFF	TGCGCCAGCAGGTCCGGGACTCTCGGGGGGGAAGCTTTCTTT
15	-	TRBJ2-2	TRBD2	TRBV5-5	CASSLSSGNTGELFF	TGTGCCAGCAGCTTGTCTAGCGGGAACACCGGGGAGCTGTTTTTT
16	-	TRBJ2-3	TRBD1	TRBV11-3	CASSSGQGAYADTQYF	TGTGCCAGCAGCTCAGGACAGGGGGCCTACGCAGATACGCAGTATTTT
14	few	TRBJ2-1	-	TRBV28	CASSLAGTYNEQFF	TGTGCCAGCAGTCTCGCAGGGACCTACAATGAGCAGTTCTTC
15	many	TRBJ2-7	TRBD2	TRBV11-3	CASSLAPGLFYEQYF	TGTGCCAGCAGCTTAGCCCCGGGACTATTCTACGAGCAGTACTTC
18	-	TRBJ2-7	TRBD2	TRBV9	CASSQGRTSGSSSYEQYF	TGTGCCAGCAGCCAAGGCCGGACTAGCGGGAGCTCCTCCTACGAGCAGTACTTC
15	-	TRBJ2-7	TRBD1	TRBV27	CASTVGDRGLYEQYF	TGTGCCAGCACAGTAGGAGACAGGGGCCTCTACGAGCAGTACTTC
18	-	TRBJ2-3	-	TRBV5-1	CASSLDGGPSVRTDTQYF	TGCGCCAGCAGCTTGGACGGGGGGCCCTCAGTTCGCACAGATACGCAGTATTTT
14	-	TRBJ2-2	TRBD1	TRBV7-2	CASSVDRASGELFF	TGTGCCAGCAGCGTGGACAGGGCGTCCGGGGAGCTGTTTTTT
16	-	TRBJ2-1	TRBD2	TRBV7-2	CASSLVAGAPYNEQFF	TGTGCCAGCAGCTTAGTCGCGGGAGCTCCCTACAATGAGCAGTTCTTC
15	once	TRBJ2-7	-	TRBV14	CASSQDLFRGNEQYF	TGTGCCAGCAGCCAAGATCTATTTAGGGGCAACGAGCAGTACTTC
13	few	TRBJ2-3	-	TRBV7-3	CASSLQPEDTQYF	TGTGCCAGCAGCCTTCAACCTGAGGATACGCAGTATTTT
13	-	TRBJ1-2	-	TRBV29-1	CSVQYRVENGYTF	TGCAGCGTTCAGTACAGGGTCGAGAACGGCTACACCTTC